A selection of T cell receptor beta chains follows, all from one sample in a study of siplizumab effects on memory and regulatory T cells. The repertoire was sequenced with immunoSEQ multiplex PCR; TCRdb's copy has only in-frame clones and lacks some. This table has some 100,000 clones, roughly 94% appearing once. The specimen was non-Treg CD4+ T cells sorted from blood. These receptors were taken from a human donor in good health. Each CDR3 is given with its conserved first and last residue. A D gene is named only where the DNA matches it firmly. The size entry is marked missing in some rows and otherwise reads once, few, many or a size class.

CDR3 DNA: TGTGCCAGCAGTTTCCCTGGACAGATTGAAGCTTTCTTT
CDR3 protein: CASSFPGQIEAFF
J gene: TRBJ1-1
CDR3 length: 13
D gene: NA
V gene: TRBV27
clone size: NA

CDR3 DNA: TGTGCCAGCAGTTACGAGTCCGGGGAGCTGTTTTTT
CDR3 protein: CASSYESGELFF
J gene: TRBJ2-2
CDR3 length: 12
D gene: NA
V gene: TRBV6-5
clone size: NA

CDR3 DNA: TGTGCCAGCAGCTTAGATGGCACCCTCTCTGGAAACACCATATATTTT
CDR3 protein: CASSLDGTLSGNTIYF
J gene: TRBJ1-3
CDR3 length: 16
D gene: NA
V gene: TRBV7-9
clone size: NA

CDR3 DNA: TGTGCCAGCATTAGTCAGGGCTCCTACGAGCAGTACTTC
CDR3 protein: CASISQGSYEQYF
J gene: TRBJ2-7
CDR3 length: 13
D gene: NA
V gene: TRBV6-4
clone size: NA

CDR3 DNA: TGTGCCAGCAGCTATACTGGCTCTGGGGCCAACGTCCTGACTTTC
CDR3 protein: CASSYTGSGANVLTF
J gene: TRBJ2-6
CDR3 length: 15
D gene: NA
V gene: TRBV7-3
clone size: NA

CDR3 DNA: TGCGCCAGCAGTCGTGGAGACAGGGCAGTATCACAGGACTACGAGCAGTACTTC
CDR3 protein: CASSRGDRAVSQDYEQYF
J gene: TRBJ2-7
CDR3 length: 18
D gene: TRBD1
V gene: TRBV5-1
clone size: NA

CDR3 DNA: TGTGCCAGTAGTACAAAGGGGGTGATGTACAATGAGCAGTTCTTC
CDR3 protein: CASSTKGVMYNEQFF
J gene: TRBJ2-1
CDR3 length: 15
D gene: NA
V gene: TRBV19
clone size: NA

CDR3 DNA: TGTGCCAGCAGTGAACATGGCCGGAACTATGGCTACACCTTC
CDR3 protein: CASSEHGRNYGYTF
J gene: TRBJ1-2
CDR3 length: 14
D gene: NA
V gene: TRBV25-1
clone size: NA

CDR3 DNA: TGTGCCAGCAGTCTTCCACAGGGTTGGGTCTACGAGCAGTACTTC
CDR3 protein: CASSLPQGWVYEQYF
J gene: TRBJ2-7
CDR3 length: 15
D gene: NA
V gene: TRBV28
clone size: NA

CDR3 DNA: TGTGCCAGCAGCTTGGCCGGCAGAATGGACTCCTACGAGCAGTACTTC
CDR3 protein: CASSLAGRMDSYEQYF
J gene: TRBJ2-7
CDR3 length: 16
D gene: NA
V gene: TRBV5-4
clone size: NA

CDR3 DNA: TGTGCCAGCAGCTTAGGCCGACTAGCGGGAGTCTCCGGGGAGCTGTTTTTT
CDR3 protein: CASSLGRLAGVSGELFF
J gene: TRBJ2-2
CDR3 length: 17
D gene: TRBD2
V gene: TRBV7-8
clone size: NA

CDR3 DNA: TGTGCCAGCAGTACCAGCGGGGTTGCCAAAAACATTCAGTACTTC
CDR3 protein: CASSTSGVAKNIQYF
J gene: TRBJ2-4
CDR3 length: 15
D gene: TRBD2
V gene: TRBV6-6
clone size: NA

CDR3 DNA: TGTGCCAGCAGTACAGCCCCGAACACTGAAGCTTTCTTT
CDR3 protein: CASSTAPNTEAFF
J gene: TRBJ1-1
CDR3 length: 13
D gene: NA
V gene: TRBV28
clone size: NA

CDR3 DNA: TGTGCCAGCTCGGAGACAGCGGGAGGTCCCTACGAGCAGTACTTC
CDR3 protein: CASSETAGGPYEQYF
J gene: TRBJ2-7
CDR3 length: 15
D gene: TRBD2
V gene: TRBV7-3
clone size: NA

CDR3 DNA: TGTGCCAGCAGTTTCATCCAACAGTTGCGTACGCAGTATTTT
CDR3 protein: CASSFIQQLRTQYF
J gene: TRBJ2-3
CDR3 length: 14
D gene: NA
V gene: TRBV28
clone size: NA

CDR3 DNA: TGCAGTGCGTTCAGAACCCACGAGCAGTACTTC
CDR3 protein: CSAFRTHEQYF
J gene: TRBJ2-7
CDR3 length: 11
D gene: NA
V gene: TRBV20-1
clone size: NA

CDR3 DNA: TGTGCCAGCAGCGTCGTAAGCTCCTACAATGAGCAGTTCTTC
CDR3 protein: CASSVVSSYNEQFF
J gene: TRBJ2-1
CDR3 length: 14
D gene: NA
V gene: TRBV9
clone size: NA

CDR3 DNA: TGTGCCAGCAGTGAACGACAGGGTAATTCACCCCTCCACTTT
CDR3 protein: CASSERQGNSPLHF
J gene: TRBJ1-6
CDR3 length: 14
D gene: TRBD1
V gene: TRBV6-1
clone size: NA

CDR3 DNA: TGTGCCAGTCAAAAGAGAGGGGAATTCAACTACGAGCAGTACTTC
CDR3 protein: CASQKRGEFNYEQYF
J gene: TRBJ2-7
CDR3 length: 15
D gene: NA
V gene: TRBV27
clone size: NA

CDR3 DNA: TGTGCCAGCAGCGCCCTCCCGGGACGAGGTAATGAAAAACTGTTTTTT
CDR3 protein: CASSALPGRGNEKLFF
J gene: TRBJ1-4
CDR3 length: 16
D gene: NA
V gene: TRBV5-6
clone size: NA

CDR3 DNA: TGTGCCAGCAGTGGGGACAGGCCCCCTCTAAGTGGGGCCAACGTCCTGACTTTC
CDR3 protein: CASSGDRPPLSGANVLTF
J gene: TRBJ2-6
CDR3 length: 18
D gene: TRBD1
V gene: TRBV25-1
clone size: NA

CDR3 DNA: TGTGCCAGCAGCTTAGGAAAGTACAATGAGCAGTTCTTC
CDR3 protein: CASSLGKYNEQFF
J gene: TRBJ2-1
CDR3 length: 13
D gene: NA
V gene: TRBV11-2
clone size: NA

CDR3 DNA: TGTGCCAGTGCTTTAGAAGGCAATGAGCAGTTCTTC
CDR3 protein: CASALEGNEQFF
J gene: TRBJ2-1
CDR3 length: 12
D gene: NA
V gene: TRBV2
clone size: NA

CDR3 DNA: TGTGCCAGCAGTGCCAAACGGGGGTACACCGGGGAGCTGTTTTTT
CDR3 protein: CASSAKRGYTGELFF
J gene: TRBJ2-2
CDR3 length: 15
D gene: NA
V gene: TRBV6-1
clone size: NA

CDR3 DNA: TGTGCCAGCAGTTTCCGGGACAGGGTTCGACGGAATGAGCAGTTCTTC
CDR3 protein: CASSFRDRVRRNEQFF
J gene: TRBJ2-1
CDR3 length: 16
D gene: TRBD1
V gene: TRBV27
clone size: NA

CDR3 DNA: TGCGCCAGCAGTCCGGACGGGAACACTGAAGCTTTCTTT
CDR3 protein: CASSPDGNTEAFF
J gene: TRBJ1-1
CDR3 length: 13
D gene: NA
V gene: TRBV5-1
clone size: NA

CDR3 DNA: TGTGCCAGCAGCCCCTACGGGAAGGGGGACACTGAAGCTTTCTTT
CDR3 protein: CASSPYGKGDTEAFF
J gene: TRBJ1-1
CDR3 length: 15
D gene: NA
V gene: TRBV7-9
clone size: NA

CDR3 DNA: TGTGCCAGCTCGCGGACTAGCGGGAGTTTAAATGAGCAGTTCTTC
CDR3 protein: CASSRTSGSLNEQFF
J gene: TRBJ2-1
CDR3 length: 15
D gene: TRBD2
V gene: TRBV18
clone size: NA

CDR3 DNA: TGTGCCACCACGGACACAAACAATGAGCAGTTCTTC
CDR3 protein: CATTDTNNEQFF
J gene: TRBJ2-1
CDR3 length: 12
D gene: NA
V gene: TRBV28
clone size: NA

CDR3 DNA: TGTGCCAGTAGACCTCTTGAGGGATTCGAAGCCCTTGTAAGGGGTGGCTACACCTTC
CDR3 protein: CASRPLEGFEALVRGGYTF
J gene: TRBJ1-2
CDR3 length: 19
D gene: NA
V gene: TRBV19
clone size: NA

CDR3 DNA: TGTGCCTGGAGACAGTCTGGGGCCAACGTCCTGACTTTC
CDR3 protein: CAWRQSGANVLTF
J gene: TRBJ2-6
CDR3 length: 13
D gene: NA
V gene: TRBV30
clone size: NA

CDR3 DNA: TGTGCCAGCAGTGAGAGTTGGGGGGCGGAGACCCAGTACTTC
CDR3 protein: CASSESWGAETQYF
J gene: TRBJ2-5
CDR3 length: 14
D gene: NA
V gene: TRBV6-1
clone size: once

CDR3 DNA: TGTGCTAGTGGTTACCAGGGACTAGCGGGTGAACAAGAGACCCAGTACTTC
CDR3 protein: CASGYQGLAGEQETQYF
J gene: TRBJ2-5
CDR3 length: 17
D gene: TRBD2
V gene: TRBV12-5
clone size: NA

CDR3 DNA: TGTGCCATCAGCCCGGGACAGAACCAAGAGACCCAGTACTTC
CDR3 protein: CAISPGQNQETQYF
J gene: TRBJ2-5
CDR3 length: 14
D gene: TRBD1
V gene: TRBV10-3
clone size: NA